Listed here are 25 T cell receptor beta chains from one sample, sequenced in a study of shared clonotypes between healthy human individuals (dated by TCRdb to the early 2020s). CD8 naive samples consisted of CD45RO-negative cells that were positively selected for CCR7, yielding a CD45RA+CCR7+ population without TemRA cells. Library method: the immunoSEQ multiplex PCR assay. Sourced from immuneACCESS, this table was stored by TCRdb with only in-frame sequences that have V and J called. A share of the clones is absent; for the studies checked, an unresolved V gene accounts for under half, and the remainder has no known explanation. Recorded for this sample are millions of clones; roughly 95% of them occurred a single time. Roughly 1% of the sample goes to the ten largest clones. Sequencing was carried out using naive CD8+ T cells sorted from blood. The cell subset or site label, read with the paper, signifies: CD45RA+CCR7+. The receptors here all came from a man between 18 and 29 years old in good health.

This clone was counted a single time. This chain links TRBV5-6 with TRBJ1-4; 7 nucleotides align to TRBD1. The CDR3 consists of 15 residues. Germline V gives CDR1 SGHDT, CDR2 YYEEEE. Germline trimming cut 0 bases from V and 13 bases from J; bases unmatched to any gene: 12. The chain's CDR3 is CASSLAGQPLDRLFF. CDR3 in DNA: TGTGCCAGCAGCTTGGCGGGACAGCCCTTGGATAGACTGTTTTTT.

The chain joins TRBV29-1 to TRBJ2-1; 8 bases are shared with TRBD2. Germline CDR1 is SQVTM and CDR2 is ANQGSEA. The CDR3 has 15 residues. V was clipped by 6 bases and J by 4 bases; unmatched bases: 11. CDR3 bases: TGCAGCGTCCATGCACTAGCGGAAATATACAATGAGCAGTTCTTC. It codes for CSVHALAEIYNEQFF.

The chain carries TRBV28 and TRBJ1-1, with 9 bases that match TRBD1. Germline V gives CDR1 MDHEN, CDR2 SYDVKM. Germline trimming cut 6 bases from V and 5 bases from J; bases unmatched to any gene: 4. The CDR3 sequence is 13 residues long. The CDR3 here is CASSHGQGTEAFF. The CDR3 coding sequence is TGTGCCAGCAGCCACGGACAGGGGACTGAAGCTTTCTTT.

The rearrangement links TRBV6-1 to TRBJ1-2; no clear D gene. Trimming took 0 bases from V and 5 from J, leaving 7 bases between them. The CDR3 totals 13 residues. CDR1 and CDR2 from the germline V gene are MNHNS and SASEGT. CDR3 residues: CASSEAGSYGYTF. Here the CDR3 DNA reads TGTGCCAGCAGTGAAGCGGGGAGTTATGGCTACACCTTC.

The chain is built from TRBV9 and TRBJ2-1, with D perhaps matching TRBD1 or TRBD2 (5 bases each). Germline CDR1 SGDLS, CDR2 YYNGEE. This CDR3 region has 15 residues. Trimming removed 0 bases at V and 8 bases at J, with 15 bases between. For the CDR3, the DNA is TGTGCCAGCAGCGTAGACGGAAGGGACCCAGATGAGCAGTTCTTC. This codes for CASSVDGRDPDEQFF.

This clone was seen once. The germline gene is not matched at one end of the junction; a read error may be the cause. The chain is built from TRBV7-7 and TRBJ2-1, with TRBD1 matching 10 bases. The CDR3 covers 17 residues. Per germline, CDR1 SSHAT and CDR2 FNYEAQ (reference sequence). CDR3 bases: TGTGCTAGCAGCCATAGGGCCATTCCGGGACAGGGGAATGAGCAGTTCTTC. It yields the protein CASSHRAIPGQGNEQFF.

The table lists this clone with a count of one. The same CDR3 can be traced to other DNA sequences in this sample. The chain combines TRBV27 with TRBJ2-7, with 8 bases that match TRBD1. Germline V CDR1 and CDR2: MNHEY, SMNVEV (reference sequence). The trim removed 5 bases at V and 0 bases at J, leaving 6 bases unmatched. CDR3 size: 15 residues. CDR3 nucleotide sequence: TGTGCCAGCAGTCTGGCCGGGACAGGCTCCTACGAGCAGTACTTC. Translated, it gives CASSLAGTGSYEQYF.

This sequence joins TRBV6-6 and TRBJ2-4; D could derive from TRBD1 or TRBD2 (6 bases each). The CDR3 covers 15 residues. The germline gives CDR1 MNHNY, CDR2 SVGAGI (reference sequence). Trimming took off 7 bases at V and 7 bases at J, with 20 bases between the two ends. The CDR3 coding sequence is TGTGCCAGCACCTCGGACAGACTAGAACGGAACATTCAGTACTTC. Translation: CASTSDRLERNIQYF.

The chain has TRBV2 and TRBJ1-2, with 7 positions matching TRBD1. Germline V gives CDR1 SNHLY, CDR2 FYNNEI. CDR3 length: 13 residues. V dropped 6 bases and J dropped 7; count of bases not matched to a gene: 8. The CDR3 sequence: CASSAGQSSGYTF. In DNA form, the CDR3 reads TGTGCCAGCAGCGCGGGACAGTCGAGTGGCTACACCTTC. Drawing the rest from reference TRBV2 and TRBJ1-2, the complete variable domain is EPEVTQTPSHQVTQMGQEVILRCVPISNHLYFYWYRQILGQKVEFLVSFYNNEISEKSEIFDDQFSVERPDGSNFTLKIRSTKLEDSAMYFCASSAGQSSGYTFGSGTRLTVV.

The chain is built from TRBV7-3 and TRBJ2-1, with TRBD2 identical over 13 bases. V was pared by 3 bases and J by 5 bases, with 1 base of the junction left unmatched. The CDR3 runs to 15 residues. CDR1 and CDR2 (germline): SGHTA, FQGTGA. The CDR3 nucleotides are TGTGCCAGCAGCTTTGGACTAGCGGGGGACAATGAGCAGTTCTTC. This encodes CASSFGLAGDNEQFF. Full variable domain (remainder filled in from reference TRBV7-3 and TRBJ2-1): GAGVSQTPSNKVTEKGKYVELRCDPISGHTALYWYRQSLGQGPEFLIYFQGTGAADDSGLPNDRFFAVRPEGSVSTLKIQRTERGDSAVYLCASSFGLAGDNEQFFGPGTRLTVL.

This CDR3 reads CASSFPTPSYTGIPEAFF. CDR3 nucleotide sequence: TGTGCCAGCAGCTTCCCAACCCCTTCCTATACAGGGATCCCTGAAGCTTTCTTT. The genes are TRBV7-9 and TRBJ1-1; D possibly corresponds to TRBD1 (6 bases). V was cut by 3 bases and J by 6 bases, with 26 bases left in between. This CDR3 is 18 amino acids long. CDR1 is SEHNR, CDR2 FQNEAQ, per germline (reference sequence).

The chain combines TRBV5-6 with TRBJ1-6; D gene unclear. Trimming removed 0 bases at V and 0 bases at J, with 4 bases between. CDR3 length equals 15 residues. CDR1 SGHDT and CDR2 YYEEEE come from the germline V gene. For the CDR3, the DNA is TGTGCCAGCAGCTTGGAATCCTCCTATAATTCACCCCTCCACTTT. It encodes CASSLESSYNSPLHF.

V is TRBV5-5 and J is TRBJ1-5; possible D gene TRBD1, 5 bases. CDR1 and CDR2 (germline): SGHKS, YYEKEE (reference sequence). The CDR3 extends over 15 amino acids. The V gene lost 4 bases and the J gene lost 7 bases, with 18 bases spanning the gap. The CDR3 DNA sequence: TGTGCCAGCAGCCCCTTTGACGGGGCCGGCCAGCCCCAGCATTTT. Its translation: CASSPFDGAGQPQHF.

The chain is built from TRBV28 and TRBJ2-7; D possibly matches TRBD1 or TRBD2 (6 bases each). The V end was cut by 2 bases, the J end by 2 bases, with 10 bases between. The CDR3 totals 14 residues. The V gene's germline CDR1 is MDHEN and CDR2 SYDVKM. The CDR3 is CASSLRGAAYEQYF. CDR3 in DNA: TGTGCCAGCAGTTTAAGGGGGGCCGCCTACGAGCAGTACTTC.

The CDR3 coding sequence is TGCGCCAGCAGTGAGCGTCTCGAGGGGGCCAACACTGAAGCTTTCTTT. Translated, it gives CASSERLEGANTEAFF. The V and J genes are TRBV10-1 and TRBJ1-1, with 7 positions matching TRBD1. V gave up 2 bases and J gave up 2 bases; unmatched junction bases: 8. CDR3 length equals 16 residues. CDR1 and CDR2 from the germline V gene are WNHNN and SYGVQD (reference sequence).

The J gene is TRBJ1-5, the V gene TRBV18; a possible D gene is TRBD1 (6 bases). Germline CDR1 KGHSH, CDR2 LQKENI. The CDR3 loop spans 14 amino acids. Trimming took 3 bases from V and 7 from J, leaving 13 bases between them. CDR3 protein: CASSPMGADQPQHF. The CDR3 nucleotides are TGTGCCAGCTCACCGATGGGGGCAGACCAGCCCCAGCATTTT.

The chain is built from TRBV4-1 and TRBJ2-7; 8 bases agree with TRBD1. Germline lookup yields CDR1 MGHRA and CDR2 YSYEKL. Unmatched junction bases numbered 4, after V lost 0 bases and J lost 3 bases. The CDR3 totals 15 residues. DNA for the CDR3: TGCGCCAGCAGCCAAGATCCAGGGGGCGACTACGAGCAGTACTTC. Protein sequence: CASSQDPGGDYEQYF.

J is TRBJ2-3 and V is TRBV6-5, with 14 bases that match TRBD2. The CDR3 runs 16 residues. Per the germline V gene, CDR1 is MNHEY and CDR2 is SVGAGI. V was pared by 4 bases and J by 4 bases, with 4 bases of the junction left unmatched. The CDR3: CASSSTSGGEADTQYF. In nucleotides, the CDR3 is TGTGCCAGCAGTTCGACTAGCGGGGGGGAAGCAGATACGCAGTATTTT.

The rearrangement uses TRBV19 and TRBJ2-7, with 7 bases fitting TRBD1. Germline V lookup: CDR1 LNHDA, CDR2 SQIVND (reference sequence). This CDR3 is built from 14 residues. Germline trimming cut 5 bases from V and 5 bases from J; bases unmatched to any gene: 9. The CDR3 DNA sequence: TGTGCCAGTAGTCCTGACAGGGACAACCACGAGCAGTACTTC. This translates into CASSPDRDNHEQYF.

The J gene is TRBJ2-7, the V gene TRBV7-2, with TRBD1 matching over 7 bases. The junction had 5 bases not matched to a gene; V was cut back by 4 bases and J by 2 bases. Germline CDR1 and CDR2: SGHTA and FQGNSA. CDR3 length equals 14 residues. CDR3 coding DNA: TGTGCCAGCAGCTCCCGGGACAGCCCCTACGAGCAGTACTTC. This encodes CASSSRDSPYEQYF.

The chain joins TRBV6-6 to TRBJ2-7, with 8 bases lining up with TRBD1. The CDR3 sequence is 14 residues long. Germline trimming cut 2 bases from V and 7 bases from J; bases unmatched to any gene: 7. Germline lookup yields CDR1 MNHNY and CDR2 SVGAGI (reference sequence). This chain's CDR3 is CASSYGQGLLEQYF. CDR3 coding DNA: TGTGCCAGCAGTTACGGACAGGGCCTTTTAGAGCAGTACTTC.

The chain uses TRBV19 and TRBJ2-2, with 9 bases matching TRBD1. CDR1 and CDR2 from the germline V gene are LNHDA and SQIVND (reference sequence). Trimming removed 5 bases from V and 4 bases from J; junction bases left unmatched: 8. This CDR3 spans 16 amino acids. CDR3 residues: CASSVGQGPGTGELFF. The CDR3 bases are TGTGCCAGTAGTGTCGGACAGGGGCCGGGCACCGGGGAGCTGTTTTTT. Drawing the rest from reference TRBV19 and TRBJ2-2, the complete variable domain is DGGITQSPKYLFRKEGQNVTLSCEQNLNHDAMYWYRQDPGQGLRLIYYSQIVNDFQKGDIAEGYSVSREKKESFPLTVTSAQKNPTAFYLCASSVGQGPGTGELFFGEGSRLTVL.

This clone was seen more than once but under ten times. The chain recombines TRBV4-1 with TRBJ1-1, with D maybe TRBD1 (5 bases). The CDR3 consists of 16 residues. From germline, CDR1 is MGHRA and CDR2 YSYEKL. V was shortened by 3 bases and J by 2 bases, with 16 bases between the two germline ends. Here the CDR3 reads CASSQGTRGDNTEAFF. The CDR3 DNA is TGCGCCAGCAGCCAGGGAACTAGGGGCGATAACACTGAAGCTTTCTTT.

The chain has TRBV27 and TRBJ2-7; either TRBD1 or TRBD2 may fit D (5 bases each). The CDR3 is made up of 13 amino acids. Deletions cut 6 bases from V and 5 bases from J, with 14 bases between. Per the germline V gene, CDR1 is MNHEY and CDR2 is SMNVEV (reference sequence). The CDR3 coding sequence is TGTGCCAGCAGCCCGGGACGTCACCACGAGCAGTACTTC. Its protein product is CASSPGRHHEQYF.

This chain joins TRBV6-5 and TRBJ2-1, with TRBD1 identical over 7 bases. CDR1 is MNHEY and CDR2 is SVGAGI in the germline V gene. The trim removed 6 bases at V and 0 bases at J, leaving 2 bases unmatched. This CDR3 comprises 14 residues. This CDR3 reads CASSWDSSYNEQFF. The CDR3 nucleotides are TGTGCCAGCAGCTGGGACAGCTCCTACAATGAGCAGTTCTTC.